The clone carrying this T cell receptor (beta chain) has a handful of counts. What it binds is unknown. These data originate in a study of T cell responses to AZD1222 COVID-19 vaccine. Study outcomes and limitations: Researchers report vaccine-associated CD4 TCRs spanning spike, with dominance at 160-218 and 743-854.

Profiled with immunoSEQ multiplex PCR; TCRdb holds only in-frame clones, not every one. The sample includes just over 80,000 clones, 75% to 90% seen only once; the top ten take more than 5%. The length of the CDR3 is 17 residues. Germline CDR1 is SGHVS and CDR2 is FQNEAQ. Trimming shortened V by 4 bases and J by 0 bases, and 15 bases separated the two germline ends. The chain uses TRBV7-8 and TRBJ1-4; perhaps TRBD1 as D (6 bases). The source was peripheral blood, collected on day 0 of AZD1222 vaccination. The origin of this receptor is an adult in good health. CDR3 in DNA: TGTGCCAGCAGCTCACTGACAGGAGGGGCAACTAATGAAAAACTGTTTTTT. Residues: CASSSLTGGATNEKLFF.